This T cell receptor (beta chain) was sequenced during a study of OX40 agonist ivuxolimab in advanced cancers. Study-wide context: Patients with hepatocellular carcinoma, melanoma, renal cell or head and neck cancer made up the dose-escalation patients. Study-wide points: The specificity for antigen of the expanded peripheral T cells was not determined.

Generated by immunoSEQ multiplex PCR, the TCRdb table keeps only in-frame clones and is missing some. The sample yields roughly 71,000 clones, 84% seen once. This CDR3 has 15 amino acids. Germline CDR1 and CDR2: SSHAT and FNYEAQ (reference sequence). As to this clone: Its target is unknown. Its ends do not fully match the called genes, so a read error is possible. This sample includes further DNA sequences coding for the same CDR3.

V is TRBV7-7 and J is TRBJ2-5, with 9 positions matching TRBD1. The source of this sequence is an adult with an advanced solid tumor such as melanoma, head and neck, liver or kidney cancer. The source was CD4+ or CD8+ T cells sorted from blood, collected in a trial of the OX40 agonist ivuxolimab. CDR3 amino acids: CASSLGQGGQETQYF. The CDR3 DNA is TGTGCTAGCAGCTTGGGACAGGGAGGTCAAGAGACCCAGTACTTC. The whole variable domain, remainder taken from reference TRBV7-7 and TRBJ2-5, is GAGVSQSPRYKVTKRGQDVTLRCDPISSHATLYWYQQALGQGPEFLTYFNYEAQPDKSGLPSDRFSAERPEGSISTLTIQRTEQRDSAMYRCASSLGQGGQETQYFGPGTRLLVL.